These 21 T cell receptor beta chains share one sample of origin, sequenced in a study of CD8+ T cells in alopecia areata. Following extraction, RNA underwent reverse transcription to cDNA, which served as the sequencing template. Assay used: immunoSEQ multiplex PCR; TCRdb lists only in-frame clones, some missing. The sample lists 150,000 to 200,000 clones, under 80% occurring once. As to treatment: oral pan-JAK inhibitor, 5-10 mg twice daily. The sample here was CD4+ T cells sorted from blood, taken at roughly week 49, from a patient treated with tofacitinib. Source of these receptors: a human donor with alopecia areata.

The chain combines TRBV30 with TRBJ1-2, with a possible D match to TRBD1 (6 bases). The CDR3 extends over 12 amino acids. Germline CDR1 and CDR2: GTSNPN and SVGIG (reference sequence). V was pared by 1 base and J by 7 bases, with 10 bases between. CDR3 protein: CAWSGTVSGYTF. The CDR3 DNA reads as TGTGCCTGGAGTGGGACAGTTTCTGGCTACACCTTC.

V and J are TRBV4-3 and TRBJ2-7; D is unresolved. CDR1 and CDR2 (germline): LGHNA, YSLEER. The germline V and J ends were trimmed by 1 base and 0 bases, with 10 bases remaining between them. This CDR3 has 15 amino acids. The CDR3 sequence: CASSQAAGDSYEQYF. Written as DNA, the CDR3 is TGCGCCAGCAGCCAAGCCGCAGGTGACTCCTACGAGCAGTACTTC.

About this clone itself: Other DNA sequences in the sample encode the same CDR3. This rearrangement joins TRBV29-1 to TRBJ1-1; 7 nucleotides align to TRBD1. CDR3 length equals 13 residues. V lost 7 bases to trimming and J lost 0 bases; unmatched junction nucleotides: 5. Germline lookup yields CDR1 SQVTM and CDR2 ANQGSEA. For the CDR3, the DNA is TGCAGCGCCTCGGGACAGTTGAACACTGAAGCTTTCTTT. This encodes CSASGQLNTEAFF.

This chain links TRBV5-6 with TRBJ2-1; TRBD1 might be the D (6 bases). V was cut by 4 bases and J by 5 bases, with 10 bases left in between. The CDR3 runs to 13 residues. Germline V gives CDR1 SGHDT, CDR2 YYEEEE. The CDR3 DNA sequence: TGTGCCAGCAGCCCTCGGACAGACAATGAGCAGTTCTTC. It yields the protein CASSPRTDNEQFF.

The chain recombines TRBV29-1 with TRBJ2-7, with D unclear. Trimming pared 4 bases from V and 1 base from J, leaving 8 bases between. Germline CDR1 is SQVTM and CDR2 is ANQGSEA. This CDR3 contains 12 residues. The CDR3 reads CSVVGRSYEQYF. The CDR3 DNA reads as TGCAGCGTTGTGGGTAGATCCTACGAGCAGTACTTC.

The rearrangement links TRBV29-1 to TRBJ2-7, with 9 bases identical to TRBD1. The V gene end was trimmed by 7 bases and the J gene end by 6 bases; junction bases not matched to a gene: 10. Germline CDR1 SQVTM, CDR2 ANQGSEA. CDR3 length equals 13 residues. Here the CDR3 reads CSAARDRVTEQYF. The CDR3 nucleotides are TGCAGCGCCGCCCGGGACAGGGTTACCGAGCAGTACTTC.

This clone has only a few counts. The chain uses TRBV5-1 and TRBJ1-2; D is possibly TRBD1 (6 bases). The CDR3 loop spans 13 amino acids. Germline loops: CDR1 SGHRS, CDR2 YFSETQ. Trimming shortened V by 0 bases and J by 7 bases, and 10 bases separated the two germline ends. CDR3 in amino acids: CASSLEGGRGYTF. The CDR3, as DNA: TGCGCCAGCAGCTTGGAGGGGGGCCGTGGCTACACCTTC.

The genes are TRBV11-2 and TRBJ2-3; 12 bases fit TRBD2. From germline, CDR1 is SGHAT and CDR2 FQNNGV. V shed 5 bases and J 8 bases; nucleotides not matched to a gene: 11. The CDR3 has 16 amino acids. The CDR3 bases are TGTGCCAGCAGCGAAAGACTAGCGGGGGCCCCGGGTACGCAGTATTTT. This translates into CASSERLAGAPGTQYF.

The chain joins TRBV2 to TRBJ1-4; no definite D call. Germline V gene sequence: CDR1 SNHLY, CDR2 FYNNEI. The CDR3 extends over 12 amino acids. V was cut by 8 bases and J by 5 bases, with 9 bases left in between. CDR3 DNA: TGTGCCAGCCATAGGGAGAATGAAAAACTGTTTTTT. Protein: CASHRENEKLFF.

The J gene is TRBJ2-7, the V gene TRBV4-3; perhaps D is TRBD1 or TRBD2 (7 bases each). The germline V gene has CDR1 LGHNA and CDR2 YSLEER. V gave up 0 bases and J gave up 2 bases, with 17 bases separating them. The CDR3 consists of 17 residues. CDR3: CASSQDARQGLPYEQYF. In nucleotides, the CDR3 is TGCGCCAGCAGCCAAGACGCGCGACAGGGACTACCCTACGAGCAGTACTTC.

The V call is TRBV25-1, the J call TRBJ2-2; D tentatively reads TRBD1 or TRBD2 (6 bases each). CDR1 and CDR2 from the germline V gene are MGHDK and SYGVNS. V was trimmed by 6 bases and J by 4 bases, leaving 18 bases between them. CDR3 size: 16 residues. CDR3 loop: CASRGGTSGFTGELFF. The CDR3 nucleotides read TGTGCCAGCAGAGGGGGGACAAGCGGTTTCACCGGGGAGCTGTTTTTT.

This clone has a handful of counts. The chain links TRBV10-3 to TRBJ2-1; D is possibly TRBD1 (5 bases). Trimming pared 7 bases from V and 8 bases from J, leaving 15 bases between. Germline CDR1 reads ENHRY; CDR2 reads SYGVKD. This CDR3 has 13 residues. CDR3 region: CAIKTGQGDEQFF. The CDR3 DNA sequence: TGTGCCATCAAGACCGGCCAGGGCGATGAGCAGTTCTTC.

The chain has TRBV14 and TRBJ2-7; D is uncertain. Trimming left V 7 bases short and J 4 bases short, with 5 bases between. Germline V gives CDR1 SGHDN, CDR2 FVKESK. This CDR3 region has 10 residues. The CDR3 spells CASTRYEQYF. CDR3 coding DNA: TGTGCCAGCACCCGGTACGAGCAGTACTTC.

The rearrangement uses TRBV5-1 and TRBJ1-1; TRBD1 matches 9 bases. Germline V gene data show CDR1 as SGHRS and CDR2 as YFSETQ. The CDR3 is 16 residues long. Trimming at V came to 4 bases and at J to 5 bases, leaving 12 bases not matched to a gene. CDR3 sequence (DNA): TGCGCCAGCAGCAATCCGGCCGGACAGGGGTGGACTGAAGCTTTCTTT. Translation: CASSNPAGQGWTEAFF.

DNA of the CDR3: TGTGCCAGCAGCCAAGAGTGGACGGACACTGAAGCTTTCTTT. This codes for CASSQEWTDTEAFF. V usage is TRBV14 and J usage is TRBJ1-1; D gene uncertain. Trimming stripped 0 bases from V and 3 bases from J, with 8 bases between. Germline CDR1 is SGHDN and CDR2 is FVKESK. The CDR3 totals 14 residues.

This clone occurred a few times. This chain uses TRBV7-2 with TRBJ1-5; a possible D gene is TRBD1 (6 bases). Germline V CDR1 and CDR2: SGHTA, FQGNSA. Between the trimmed V and J ends, which lost 1 base and 3 bases, there was a span of 13 bases. This CDR3 region has 16 residues. CDR3 sequence reads: CASSLDGGGTNQPQHF. In DNA form, the CDR3 reads TGTGCCAGCAGCTTAGATGGGGGGGGCACCAATCAGCCCCAGCATTTT.

V is TRBV7-2 and J is TRBJ2-2; TRBD2 matches 7 bases. The CDR3 has 16 residues. The junction had 8 bases not matched to a gene; V was cut back by 5 bases and J by 2 bases. Germline V CDR1 and CDR2: SGHTA, FQGNSA. This chain's CDR3 is CASSPRTRGNTGELFF. For the CDR3, the DNA is TGTGCCAGCAGCCCCCGGACTAGGGGTAACACCGGGGAGCTGTTTTTT.

This clone was seen a few times. The chain links TRBV7-2 to TRBJ2-2, with D possibly matching TRBD2 (6 bases). The CDR3 length is 13 residues. Trimming removed 5 bases at V and 6 bases at J, with 10 bases between. Germline V gene data show CDR1 as SGHTA and CDR2 as FQGNSA. CDR3 protein: CASSPGGAGELFF. The CDR3 nucleotides are TGTGCCAGCAGCCCCGGGGGAGCCGGGGAGCTGTTTTTT.

The rearrangement joins TRBV4-1 to TRBJ2-3, with 9 bases matching TRBD1. Germline CDR1 and CDR2: MGHRA and YSYEKL. Trimming at V came to 5 bases and at J to 0 bases, leaving 9 bases not matched to a gene. This CDR3 comprises 17 residues. The CDR3 DNA sequence: TGCGCCAGCAGCGGGATTAAGGGACAGGGAAGCACAGATACGCAGTATTTT. This gives the protein CASSGIKGQGSTDTQYF.

The chain combines TRBV29-1 with TRBJ1-1, with a possible D match to TRBD1 (5 bases). Trimming removed 7 bases from V and 0 bases from J, with 15 bases in between. The CDR3 is 14 amino acids. Germline loops: CDR1 SQVTM, CDR2 ANQGSEA. The CDR3 coding sequence is TGCAGCGACTTGAAGCAGGGCATGAACACTGAAGCTTTCTTT. Protein: CSDLKQGMNTEAFF.

The CDR3 sequence: CSVEKPGDGYTF. CDR3 coding DNA: TGCAGCGTTGAGAAGCCCGGAGATGGCTACACCTTC. The chain employs TRBV29-1 and TRBJ1-2; no clear D. Germline CDR1 is SQVTM and CDR2 is ANQGSEA. V was shortened by 3 bases and J by 6 bases, with 11 bases between the two germline ends. This CDR3 comprises 12 residues.